Below, one TCR beta chain is given with its context. The antigen is unknown. V lost 1 base, J lost 14 bases, and 17 bases lay in between. This CDR3 spans 13 amino acids. CDR1 is SEHNR, CDR2 FQNEAQ, per germline (reference sequence). The entry originates in a study of T cell repertoires in cytomegalovirus infection. Turning to the study itself: Carrying CMV and the relevant HLA type showed in public TCR beta signatures. Broader study findings: Summed public TCR beta family frequency identified CMV carriers bearing the relevant HLA. The ex vivo response was dominated by HLA-C-restricted CMV-specific TCR beta clonotypes.

TCRdb independently ran MiXCR on the reads; one entry per CDR3 protein. In the table there are around 800,000 distinct CDR3 sequences, about 30% of which are singletons. The rearrangement joins TRBV7-9 to TRBJ1-2, with D hard to call. Sequenced here: cultured CD8+ T cells from PBMCs, sampled from culture after CMV antigen stimulation. The clonotype comes from a human donor in good health (CMV status not recorded). Some clones in this sample may be carry-over from other donors' samples. The CDR3: CASSLGVYGVPTF. The CDR3 bases are TGTGCCAGCAGCTTAGGGGTTTACGGAGTTCCGACCTTC.